The clone carrying this TCR beta chain appeared a few times. These data come from a study of T-cell memory formation after mild COVID-19. Germline CDR1 SEHNR, CDR2 FQNEAQ (reference sequence). With V trimmed by 5 bases and J by 5 bases, 9 bases remained unmatched. The CDR3 spans 16 residues. UMIs and sample barcodes were carried by the TCR alpha and TCR beta cDNA libraries that 5'RACE produced using constant-segment primers. Each CDR3 protein is one row after TCRdb ran MiXCR on the 5' RACE reads. The repertoire includes around 300,000 distinct CDR3 sequences, approximately 13% of them detected once, and 22% sits in the top ten.

The chain couples TRBV7-9 to TRBJ1-1; TRBD1 matches 12 bases. This clonotype was obtained from a man between 18 and 35 years old who had mild COVID-19 (a few samples of this study predate the infection). Cell type and time point are not known. Sequencing was carried out using PBMCs or a T cell subset sorted from them (not recorded which). CDR3 DNA: TGTGCCAGCAGCCGTCCCGGGACAGGGGGCATAACTGAAGCTTTCTTT. This sequence encodes CASSRPGTGGITEAFF. Looking up the rest from reference TRBV7-9 and TRBJ1-1 gives the full variable domain: DTGVSQNPRHKITKRGQNVTFRCDPISEHNRLYWYRQTLGQGPEFLTYFQNEAQLEKSRLLSDRFSAERPKGSFSTLEIQRTEQGDSAMYLCASSRPGTGGITEAFFGQGTRLTVV.